This TCR beta chain was identified in a study of blood T cell repertoires in COVID-19 (dated by TCRdb to about 2020). Regarding the research as a whole: Samples from collaborators originated in the United States, Italy and Spain and spanned both the acute and convalescent phases of COVID-19. The prospective study material was composed of cDNA or gDNA derived from T cells, B-cell-depleted T cells, or PBMCs. Deeply sampled blood TCRbeta repertoires from subjects exposed to, actively infected with, or recovered from COVID-19 were included in the dataset. The repertoires were released in a freely available public database intended as a resource for research on the immune response to SARS-CoV-2. Samples came from the ongoing ImmuneRACE study (first 160 participants) plus 1,254 subjects from 6 global collaborators. Sample metadata almost always included a de-identified subject ID, COVID-19 status, age in years and sex. Where available, HLA class I and class II types were obtained from metadata supplied by the sample provider rather than from assay-based typing.

The full study reports these points: The amount of clinical and demographic metadata varied by source and participant and was provided uncurated.

Each collaborating institution followed its own protocols to collect whole blood in K2EDTA tubes. For TCRbeta analysis, collaborator samples were shipped as frozen whole blood, as isolated PBMCs, or as DNA extracted from either sample type. The immunoSEQ Assay, a bias-controlled multiplex PCR, was used to amplify TCRbeta CDR3 regions from genomic DNA. In the source study's methods: Within the assay, amplification of reference gene primers was used to estimate how many nucleated cells each sample contained. To quantify the absolute abundance of each unique TCRbeta CDR3 rearrangement, sequence reads were collapsed and filtered. For each sample, productive Simpson clonality was calculated by taking the square root of Simpson's diversity index across productive rearrangements. The immuneACCESS repertoire file appears here via TCRdb, limited to in-frame rearrangements. These files lack a portion of the clones; in checked studies, under half of the deficit traces to unresolved V genes, and the cause of the others is not known. Clonal size and the V and J genes are those of that table, whereas D and trimming came from the DNA. The sample profile shows under 200,000 clones; about three quarters of them were found once. The ten most abundant clones make up 7% to 10% of the sample.

Including the terminal cysteine and phenylalanine, the CDR3 comprises 19 residues. Only the CDR3 region is kept as DNA, spanning 57 bases read in frame from base 1. As encoded in the germline V gene, CDR1 is LGHNA while CDR2 is YNFKEQ. Germline trimming amounts to 0 bases on V and 5 bases on J, with 15 as the count of junction bases outside the gene matches. With respect to this clone: Its binding antigen is unknown. Per-base qualities were not stored, and no clone one base away is much larger.

The chain couples TRBV4-2 to TRBJ2-5; 10 central bases correspond to TRBD2. This receptor was taken from a man aged 55 to 70 with acute or convalescent COVID-19. Source material: peripheral blood. The base sequence is TGTGCCAGCAGCCAAGAAACGGTAGCGGGGGGCAGACTAGGGGAGACCCAGTACTTC. It specifies CASSQETVAGGRLGETQYF.